The 18 T cell receptor beta chains in this list originate from one sample, sequenced in a study of response to subunit inactivated influenza vaccine (dated by TCRdb to the late 2010s). Libraries were constructed by RT-PCR. Sequencing was performed on an Illumina HiSeq 2500. The raw public data were reprocessed by TCRdb itself: fastp quality trimming at Q25, MiXCR clonotype calling, in-frame beta chains only. Rows are combined by CDR3 protein, so each entry shows the most common genes and DNA. In all, the sample holds fewer than 650,000 distinct CDR3 sequences, and 13% of those were seen once. About 12% of the sample is held by the ten biggest clonotypes. According to the study, the label for this sample's time point signals: approximately 47 days after influenza vaccine administration. Material: PBMCs from blood, obtained roughly 45 days after vaccination. These receptors were collected from a man in his forties or fifties who received an inactivated influenza vaccine. Donor details come from another sample of the same person, matched by shared clones.

About this clonotype: One junction end does not reproduce the germline sequence, and a read error may be involved. The chain employs TRBV5-1 and TRBJ2-7; D call uncertain. The length of the CDR3 is 16 residues. Germline V gene sequence: CDR1 SGHRS, CDR2 YFSETQ. Here the CDR3 DNA reads TGCGTCAGCAGCTTGGCCCTAAGTACTATGAACGGCGAGCAGTACTTC. Residues: CVSSLALSTMNGEQYF.

The sample holds a few counts of this clonotype. The chain recombines TRBV3-1 with TRBJ2-7; 9 bases match TRBD2. V shed 4 bases and J 0 bases; nucleotides not matched to a gene: 7. The length of the CDR3 is 16 residues. CDR1 and CDR2 from the germline V gene are LGHDT and YNNKEL (reference sequence). CDR3 protein: CASSPLSGRYSYEQYF. Written as DNA, the CDR3 is TGTGCCAGCAGCCCCTTGAGCGGGAGGTACTCCTACGAGCAGTACTTC.

This clonotype turned up a few times. V gene TRBV3-1 combines with J gene TRBJ2-4; 8 nucleotides line up with TRBD1. Germline V gene data show CDR1 as LGHDT and CDR2 as YNNKEL (reference sequence). This CDR3 region has 17 residues. The V segment lost 1 base and the J segment 0 bases; nucleotides outside the gene matches: 5. The DNA of the CDR3 is TGTGCCAGCAGCCAAGGCGGACAGGGCCCAGCCAAAAACATTCAGTACTTC. It encodes CASSQGGQGPAKNIQYF. Variable domain in full (rest from reference TRBV3-1 and TRBJ2-4): DTAVSQTPKYLVTQMGNDKSIKCEQNLGHDTMYWYKQDSKKFLKIMFSYNNKELIINETVPNRFSPKSPDKAHLNLHINSLELGDSAVYFCASSQGGQGPAKNIQYFGAGTRLSVL.

Ten or more counts support this clonotype. CDR3 DNA: TGTGCCAGCAGCCTGGGACAGGGGCGCTACGAGCAGTACTTC. This translates into CASSLGQGRYEQYF. The chain links TRBV6-2 or TRBV6-3 to TRBJ2-7, with 10 positions matching TRBD1. The CDR3 loop spans 14 amino acids. The germline V gene has CDR1 MNHEY and CDR2 SVGEGT. With V trimmed by 6 bases and J by 3 bases, 5 bases remained unmatched.

In its sample, this clonotype was seen many times. This chain joins TRBV7-2 and TRBJ2-2, with 8 bases fitting TRBD1. The trim removed 5 bases at V and 6 bases at J, leaving 5 bases unmatched. Germline-derived CDR1 and CDR2 are SGHTA and FQGNSA. CDR3 size: 14 residues. For the CDR3, the DNA is TGTGCCAGCAGCCCCCGGACAGGGTCCGGGGAGCTGTTTTTT. This codes for CASSPRTGSGELFF.

This clonotype was observed a handful of times. The chain employs TRBV18 and TRBJ2-7, with 8 bases identical to TRBD1. The trim removed 0 bases at V and 2 bases at J, leaving 12 bases unmatched. The germline V gene has CDR1 KGHSH and CDR2 LQKENI. This CDR3 comprises 18 residues. DNA for the CDR3: TGTGCCAGCTCACCACCGTTTCTGGTTCGGACAGGGCCCTACGAGCAGTACTTC. This codes for CASSPPFLVRTGPYEQYF.

The V call is TRBV3-1, the J call TRBJ2-7; D gene unclear. Germline CDR1 is LGHDT and CDR2 is YNNKEL (reference sequence). CDR3 length: 13 residues. V was clipped by 1 base and J by 7 bases, with 11 bases between them. The CDR3 DNA is TGTGCCAGCAGCCAAGGGTCCCGTATAGAGCAGTACTTC. Translated: CASSQGSRIEQYF.

V usage is TRBV6-2 or TRBV6-3 and J usage is TRBJ2-1; the D call may be TRBD1 or TRBD2 (5 bases each). V lost 0 bases and J lost 7, with 7 bases in between. From germline, CDR1 is MNHEY and CDR2 SVGEGT. The CDR3 runs 13 residues. CDR3 region: CASSYSGRNEQFF. CDR3 in DNA: TGTGCCAGCAGTTACTCGGGACGGAATGAGCAGTTCTTC.

This rearrangement joins TRBV12-3 or TRBV12-4 to TRBJ2-2; no clear D gene. The V end was cut by 6 bases, the J end by 5 bases, with 19 bases between. The length of the CDR3 is 16 residues. The CDR3 here is CASSPLRSTFTGELFF. CDR3 bases: TGTGCCAGCAGCCCCCTGCGGAGCACCTTTACCGGGGAGCTGTTTTTT.

This clonotype was seen more than once but under ten times. The chain recombines TRBV6-2 or TRBV6-3 with TRBJ1-5; D is unresolved. This CDR3 comprises 14 residues. Germline CDR1 reads MNHEY; CDR2 reads SVGEGT. Between the trimmed V and J ends, which lost 5 bases and 1 base, there was a span of 9 bases. This chain's CDR3 is CASSPLQSNQPQHF. In DNA form, the CDR3 reads TGTGCCAGCAGTCCACTACAGAGCAATCAGCCCCAGCATTTT.

In this sample, this clonotype turned up a few times. The chain couples TRBV4-1 to TRBJ1-5; D unresolved. Trimming removed 0 bases at V and 5 bases at J, with 14 bases between. The CDR3 spans 16 residues. Germline-derived CDR1 and CDR2 are MGHRA and YSYEKL. CDR3 sequence (DNA): TGCGCCAGCAGCCAAGAAGCGGGAATGACGGATCAGCCCCAGCATTTT. Protein product: CASSQEAGMTDQPQHF.

The V and J genes are TRBV5-5 and TRBJ1-1; unclear D gene. The V end was cut by 1 base, the J end by 0 bases, with 13 bases between. Germline-derived CDR1 and CDR2 are SGHKS and YYEKEE (reference sequence). The CDR3 is made up of 16 amino acids. CDR3 loop: CASSLLLALMNTEAFF. CDR3 nucleotides: TGTGCCAGCAGCTTGCTGTTGGCTCTCATGAACACTGAAGCTTTCTTT.

This clonotype was found a few times. The chain combines TRBV4-1 with TRBJ2-1, with D perhaps TRBD1 or TRBD2 (5 bases each). The germline V gene has CDR1 MGHRA and CDR2 YSYEKL. This CDR3 spans 15 amino acids. V was trimmed by 1 base and J by 0 bases, leaving 7 bases between them. Here the CDR3 DNA reads TGCGCCAGCAGCCAAGCGGGGACCTCCTACAATGAGCAGTTCTTC. Translated: CASSQAGTSYNEQFF.

This clonotype was detected only once. The chain joins TRBV6-2 or TRBV6-3 to TRBJ2-2; tentatively, D is TRBD2 (5 bases). The germline CDR1 and CDR2 sequences are MNHEY and SVGEGT. V lost 5 bases and J lost 2, with 21 bases in between. The length of the CDR3 is 18 residues. The CDR3 spells CASSPLRGVALNTGELFF. The CDR3 DNA reads TGTGCCAGCAGTCCCCTTCGGGGAGTAGCGCTAAACACCGGGGAGCTGTTTTTT.

This clonotype was detected only a few times. The chain links TRBV5-1 to TRBJ1-2; D may be TRBD1 (6 bases). V was cut by 1 base and J by 1 base, with 11 bases left in between. The V gene's germline CDR1 is SGHRS and CDR2 YFSETQ. This CDR3 has 15 residues. CDR3 bases: TGCGCCAGCAGCTTGAGCACAGGGAGTAACTATGGCTACACCTTC. Translating gives CASSLSTGSNYGYTF.

This clonotype has at least ten counts. This chain uses TRBV5-1 with TRBJ1-4, with D perhaps matching TRBD1 (6 bases). In germline, CDR1 is SGHRS, CDR2 YFSETQ. The CDR3 sequence is 15 residues long. V lost 2 bases and J 4 bases, leaving 12 bases between the germline ends. This CDR3 reads CASSFARGVNEKLFF. The CDR3 coding sequence is TGCGCCAGCAGCTTCGCGAGGGGGGTTAATGAAAAACTGTTTTTT. The whole variable domain, filled in from reference TRBV5-1 and TRBJ1-4, reads KAGVTQTPRYLIKTRGQQVTLSCSPISGHRSVSWYQQTPGQGLQFLFEYFSETQRNKGNFPGRFSGRQFSNSRSEMNVSTLELGDSALYLCASSFARGVNEKLFFGSGTQLSVL.

V gene TRBV20-1 combines with J gene TRBJ2-5; TRBD1 or TRBD2 may be the D gene (6 bases each). The ends were cut back, 0 bases at V and 4 bases at J, with 18 bases in the middle. The CDR3 has 16 residues. Germline-derived CDR1 and CDR2 are DFQATT and SNEGSKA (reference sequence). The CDR3 protein is CSARETGPKGGETQYF. CDR3 coding DNA: TGCAGTGCTAGAGAGACCGGGCCCAAGGGGGGAGAGACCCAGTACTTC.

This chain connects TRBV2 to TRBJ1-2, with a tentative D call TRBD1 (6 bases). Germline V gene sequence: CDR1 SNHLY, CDR2 FYNNEI. Between the trimmed V and J ends, which lost 6 bases and 4 bases, there was a span of 15 bases. This CDR3 has 14 residues. The CDR3 nucleotides read TGTGCCAGCAGGCAAAATCAGGGGTCCTATGGCTACACCTTC. Amino acids: CASRQNQGSYGYTF.